Below are 28 T cell receptor beta chains sequenced from a single sample in a study of T cell responses to AZD1222 COVID-19 vaccine. Assay: immunoSEQ multiplex PCR; the TCRdb copy retains only in-frame clones and omits some. Among about 140,000 clones listed, around nine tenths were seen once. Sequencing was performed on peripheral blood, taken 28 days after the second AZD1222 dose. These receptors were taken from an adult who received the AZD1222 COVID-19 vaccine.

V and J are TRBV9 and TRBJ2-5; 7 nucleotides line up with TRBD2. The CDR3 covers 14 residues. V trimming: 0 bases; J trimming: 7 bases; junction bases outside the gene matches: 6. The germline V gene encodes CDR1 SGDLS and CDR2 YYNGEE. The CDR3 protein is CASSVAGGEGTQYF. The CDR3 DNA reads TGTGCCAGCAGCGTAGCGGGAGGAGAGGGGACCCAGTACTTC.

The chain joins TRBV10-3 to TRBJ1-1, with 8 bases lining up with TRBD1. Germline lookup yields CDR1 ENHRY and CDR2 SYGVKD. The CDR3 spans 13 residues. Unmatched junction bases numbered 4, after V lost 6 bases and J lost 4 bases. DNA for the CDR3: TGTGCCATCAGCCCCGGACAGGGCACTGAAGCTTTCTTT. It yields the protein CAISPGQGTEAFF.

The chain uses TRBV7-2 and TRBJ1-4, with a weak D call TRBD1 (5 bases). Germline CDR1 SGHTA, CDR2 FQGNSA. CDR3 length equals 13 residues. The V gene lost 4 bases and the J gene lost 8 bases, with 11 bases spanning the gap. The CDR3 DNA sequence: TGTGCCAGCAGCTCAACCCGACAGGAAAAACTGTTTTTT. Its translation is CASSSTRQEKLFF.

The J gene is TRBJ1-1, the V gene TRBV3-1 (or the pseudogene TRBV3-2); no firm D call. Trimming removed 1 base at V and 3 bases at J, with 12 bases between. The germline V gene encodes CDR1 LGHDT and CDR2 YNNKEL (reference sequence). The CDR3 consists of 15 residues. CDR3 sequence (DNA): TGTGCCAGCAGCCAAGGAAGGGTGGGAGACACTGAAGCTTTCTTT. Translated: CASSQGRVGDTEAFF.

The V gene is TRBV7-9, the J gene TRBJ1-5; D unclear. Per the germline V gene, CDR1 is SEHNR and CDR2 is FQNEAQ (reference sequence). CDR3 length: 15 residues. V was pared by 6 bases and J by 2 bases, with 14 bases between. The CDR3 region has the DNA TGTGCCAGCAGTTTGGACGGGAGAGGCAATCAGCCCCAGCATTTT. Amino acid sequence: CASSLDGRGNQPQHF.

The chain has TRBV5-1 and TRBJ2-7; TRBD2 matches 12 bases. CDR1 and CDR2 (germline): SGHRS, YFSETQ. V lost 0 bases and J lost 0; bases outside the gene matches: 10. The CDR3 has 19 amino acids. The CDR3 sequence is CASSLAERTSGVSSYEQYF. For the CDR3, the DNA is TGCGCCAGCAGCTTGGCCGAGAGGACTAGCGGGGTTAGCTCCTACGAGCAGTACTTC.

The chain recombines TRBV6-5 with TRBJ1-1, with a weak D call TRBD1 (6 bases). This CDR3 spans 13 amino acids. Germline CDR1 reads MNHEY; CDR2 reads SVGAGI. The V and J ends lost 8 bases and 3 bases respectively, with 13 bases between them. The DNA of the CDR3 is TGTGCCAGCCACAGGGAAACCTACACTGAAGCTTTCTTT. This gives the protein CASHRETYTEAFF.

This rearrangement joins TRBV2 to TRBJ1-5; maybe TRBD1 (6 bases). CDR3 length equals 13 residues. Trimming removed 7 bases at V and 8 bases at J, with 15 bases between. Germline values: CDR1 SNHLY, CDR2 FYNNEI. CDR3 sequence (DNA): TGTGCCAGCACAAGGGGGGCCGGGGAGCCCCAGCATTTT. Amino acid sequence: CASTRGAGEPQHF.

This clone appeared once. The CDR3 region is CASSSSGGTDTQYF. CDR3 nucleotide sequence: TGTGCCAGCAGTTCTTCAGGGGGCACAGATACGCAGTATTTT. This sequence joins TRBV2 and TRBJ2-3; D possibly corresponds to TRBD1 (6 bases). From germline, CDR1 is SNHLY and CDR2 FYNNEI. The CDR3 is 14 residues long. The V and J ends lost 5 bases and 1 base respectively, with 10 bases between them.

The chain couples TRBV3-1 (or the pseudogene TRBV3-2) to TRBJ1-1, with 10 bases aligning to TRBD1. Germline trimming cut 4 bases from V and 4 bases from J; bases unmatched to any gene: 3. CDR1 is LGHDT and CDR2 is YNNKEL in the germline V gene (reference sequence). The CDR3 has 14 residues. The CDR3 nucleotides are TGTGCCAGCAGCCGAGGGACAGGGGTCACTGAAGCTTTCTTT. Residues: CASSRGTGVTEAFF.

V is TRBV20-1 and J is TRBJ1-2; no firm D call. The CDR3 has 11 amino acids. V lost 3 bases and J 7 bases, leaving 9 bases between the germline ends. Per germline, CDR1 DFQATT and CDR2 SNEGSKA (reference sequence). CDR3 protein: CSARAARGYTF. The CDR3 DNA is TGCAGTGCTAGGGCGGCCCGTGGCTACACCTTC.

On this clone itself: This same CDR3 is encoded by further DNA sequences in the sample. The rearrangement joins TRBV18 to TRBJ2-3, with 10 bases that match TRBD1. Germline-derived CDR1 and CDR2 are KGHSH and LQKENI. Germline trimming cut 3 bases from V and 6 bases from J; bases unmatched to any gene: 6. CDR3 size: 15 residues. The CDR3 region is CASSPGTGVLDTQYF. For the CDR3, the DNA is TGTGCCAGCTCACCGGGGACAGGGGTATTGGATACGCAGTATTTT.

Only a few counts were recorded for this clone. The chain uses TRBV15 and TRBJ2-1, with TRBD2 identical over 16 bases. The CDR3 sequence is 18 residues long. J lost 3 bases, V lost 3 bases, and 5 bases had no gene match. Germline V gene data show CDR1 as LNHNV and CDR2 as YYDKDF (reference sequence). CDR3 nucleotide sequence: TGTGCCACCAGCAGCGGGACTAGCGGGAGGGCCGGCTACAATGAGCAGTTCTTC. This encodes CATSSGTSGRAGYNEQFF.

This clone was detected once. The chain couples TRBV7-2 to TRBJ2-7, with 9 bases that match TRBD1. The germline gives CDR1 SGHTA, CDR2 FQGNSA. The CDR3 covers 15 residues. Trimming removed 3 bases from V and 1 base from J; junction bases left unmatched: 4. This CDR3 is CASSFRDRASYEQYF. For the CDR3, the DNA is TGTGCCAGCAGCTTTCGGGACAGGGCGTCCTACGAGCAGTACTTC.

The V gene is TRBV9, the J gene TRBJ2-5; D remains ambiguous. With 2 bases removed from V and 5 bases from J, the gap between germline ends came to 10 bases. CDR1 is SGDLS, CDR2 YYNGEE, per germline. The CDR3 totals 13 residues. In DNA, the CDR3 is TGTGCCAGCAGCGTTGGGGTACTCGAGACCCAGTACTTC. It encodes CASSVGVLETQYF.

The chain has TRBV5-6 and TRBJ2-1; TRBD2 might be the D (6 bases). Looked up from germline, CDR1 is SGHDT and CDR2 is YYEEEE. This CDR3 region has 14 residues. The V and J ends lost 0 bases and 8 bases respectively, with 12 bases between them. The CDR3 reads CASSLGPAGYEQFF. CDR3 DNA: TGTGCCAGCAGCTTGGGACCAGCGGGTTATGAGCAGTTCTTC.

As to this clone: The identical CDR3 is also encoded by other nucleotide sequences in the sample. The gene calls are TRBV6-1 and TRBJ1-1; D perhaps matches TRBD1 (6 bases). This CDR3 is 13 amino acids long. V was cut by 3 bases and J by 2 bases, with 7 bases left in between. Looked up from germline, CDR1 is MNHNS and CDR2 is SASEGT. In nucleotides, the CDR3 is TGTGCCAGCAGTGACAGGGGAAACACTGAAGCTTTCTTT. Protein: CASSDRGNTEAFF.

V gene TRBV7-6 combines with J gene TRBJ2-3, with D tentatively TRBD2 (6 bases). The CDR3 consists of 14 residues. V lost 8 bases and J lost 0, with 12 bases in between. The germline CDR1 and CDR2 sequences are SGHVS and FNYEAQ. The CDR3 region has the DNA TGTGCCAGCCAGCGGGCTGCTAGCACAGATACGCAGTATTTT. Translated, it gives CASQRAASTDTQYF.

This chain connects TRBV10-3 to TRBJ1-2, with D maybe TRBD1 (5 bases). Germline assignment: CDR1 ENHRY and CDR2 SYGVKD. The CDR3 runs 15 residues. Trimming removed 0 bases from V and 7 bases from J, with 15 bases in between. CDR3 loop: CAISESWGVLSGYTF. DNA for the CDR3: TGTGCCATCAGTGAGTCTTGGGGGGTTTTGAGTGGCTACACCTTC.

In nucleotides, the CDR3 is TGTGCCTCGGAAAATTCCTTAGGACTCATGAACACTGAAGCTTTCTTT. It encodes CASENSLGLMNTEAFF. This sequence joins TRBV2 and TRBJ1-1, with D unclear. Trimming removed 11 bases from V and 0 bases from J, with 22 bases in between. The CDR3 has 16 amino acids. Per the germline V gene, CDR1 is SNHLY and CDR2 is FYNNEI. The full variable domain, rest sourced from reference TRBV2 and TRBJ1-1, is EPEVTQTPSHQVTQMGQEVILRCVPISNHLYFYWYRQILGQKVEFLVSFYNNEISEKSEIFDDQFSVERPDGSNFTLKIRSTKLEDSAMYFCASENSLGLMNTEAFFGQGTRLTVV.

The CDR3 protein is CATSDSGYYEQYF. The CDR3 DNA reads as TGTGCCACCAGTGATTCCGGCTATTACGAGCAGTACTTC. The genes are TRBV24-1 and TRBJ2-7; D gene uncertain. Germline-derived CDR1 and CDR2 are KGHDR and SFDVKD. V lost 2 bases, J lost 4 bases, and 8 bases lay in between. The CDR3 is 13 residues long.

Here the CDR3 reads CASRHTTGWSGGYTF. The CDR3 bases are TGTGCCAGCAGACATACTACGGGTTGGTCGGGTGGCTACACCTTC. The gene calls are TRBV6-5 and TRBJ1-2, with unresolved D. The V and J ends lost 6 bases and 7 bases respectively, with 21 bases between them. Germline CDR1 is MNHEY and CDR2 is SVGAGI. This CDR3 has 15 amino acids.

CDR3 sequence reads: CASSLVVGGVNEQYF. The CDR3 DNA reads TGCGCCAGCAGCTTGGTGGTGGGAGGGGTAAACGAGCAGTACTTC. The genes are TRBV5-1 and TRBJ2-7; TRBD2 aligns across 7 bases. Per the germline V gene, CDR1 is SGHRS and CDR2 is YFSETQ. Trimming cost V 0 bases and J 5 bases; bases outside gene matches: 8. This CDR3 is 15 amino acids long.

This clone has more than one count but fewer than ten. The V and J genes are TRBV7-3 and TRBJ2-1; 9 bases align to TRBD1. The CDR3 consists of 15 residues. Losses at the gene ends were 5 bases for V and 6 bases for J; bases not matched to a gene: 8. Germline V lookup: CDR1 SGHTA, CDR2 FQGTGA. CDR3 sequence reads: CASSRGTGPANEQFF. In DNA, the CDR3 is TGTGCCAGCAGCCGAGGGACAGGGCCTGCCAATGAGCAGTTCTTC.

The CDR3 DNA is TGTGCCAGCTCACTCTATTGGGACAGCACCTACGAGCAGTACTTC. It codes for CASSLYWDSTYEQYF. The chain links TRBV18 to TRBJ2-7, with 7 bases matching TRBD1. The germline gives CDR1 KGHSH, CDR2 LQKENI. The CDR3 covers 15 residues. V gave up 4 bases and J gave up 2 bases; unmatched junction bases: 8.

The chain has TRBV6-4 and TRBJ2-2, with a tentative D call TRBD2 (5 bases). This CDR3 is built from 14 residues. Germline assignment: CDR1 MRHNA and CDR2 SNTAGT. V was pared by 2 bases and J by 5 bases, with 9 bases between. For the CDR3, the DNA is TGTGCCAGCAGTGACAAAACGGGAACCGGGGAGCTGTTTTTT. Translated: CASSDKTGTGELFF.

J is TRBJ1-4 and V is TRBV9; D remains unclear. Germline lookup yields CDR1 SGDLS and CDR2 YYNGEE. Trimming took off 3 bases at V and 12 bases at J, with 15 bases between the two ends. CDR3 length: 13 amino acids. The CDR3 protein is CASSATIGGELFF. CDR3 nucleotide sequence: TGTGCCAGCAGCGCCACCATAGGTGGGGAACTGTTTTTT.

This chain joins TRBV6-5 and TRBJ1-2; D gene ambiguous. Trimming left V 6 bases short and J 7 bases short, with 18 bases between. Germline CDR1 and CDR2: MNHEY and SVGAGI. The CDR3 is 14 residues long. CDR3 in amino acids: CASSLKPESSGYTF. In DNA form, the CDR3 reads TGTGCCAGCAGCTTAAAGCCCGAGAGTTCTGGCTACACCTTC.